The T cell receptor beta chain described here comes from a study of CD8 T cells in ankylosing spondylitis. Study observations and caveats: A motif of 7 or 8 highly homologous TCR beta variants was seen as apparently characteristic of ankylosing spondylitis blood. A subset of motif variants has previously been described in the synovial fluid and blood of reactive arthritis.

The CDR3 loop spans 15 amino acids. V was pared by 1 base and J by 3 bases, with 5 bases of the junction left unmatched. Per germline, CDR1 SGHTA and CDR2 FQGNSA. A quantitative 5'-RACE method, one with molecular barcodes, was used to make TCR beta libraries. Each CDR3 protein gets one entry after TCRdb re-called the 5' RACE reads with MiXCR. Among around 25,000 distinct CDR3 sequences, approximately 13% were seen once, and the ten largest hold less than 35%. Remarks on this clonotype: Its antigen is unknown.

Sequenced input: blood. The V call is TRBV7-2, the J call TRBJ2-7; TRBD1 aligns across 8 bases. The receptor's source is a male donor with ankylosing spondylitis or in good health (not recorded which). The CDR3 DNA reads as TGTGCCAGCAGCTTAGACGGACAGGGCCTCTACGAGCAGTACTTC. Translation gives CASSLDGQGLYEQYF.